This entry lists 22 T cell receptor beta chains sequenced from one sample in a study of blood T cell repertoires in COVID-19. Profiling relied on immunoSEQ multiplex PCR, and the TCRdb table lists in-frame clones only, not all of them. This repertoire shows 200,000 to 300,000 clones, around four fifths found once; its top ten account for 3.5% to 5%. Sequencing used peripheral blood. These receptors were taken from a man aged 60 to 75 with acute or convalescent COVID-19.

J is TRBJ1-5 and V is TRBV19, with D uncertain. V was trimmed by 3 bases and J by 7 bases, leaving 10 bases between them. The germline V gene encodes CDR1 LNHDA and CDR2 SQIVND (reference sequence). CDR3 size: 13 residues. CDR3 nucleotide sequence: TGTGCCAGTAGTATTAGTACGGTCCAGCCCCAGCATTTT. As protein: CASSISTVQPQHF.

Details on this clone: Sequence at one end of the junction differs from germline and may be a read error. The gene calls are TRBV19 and TRBJ1-2; 7 bases are a match to TRBD1. The CDR3 is 16 amino acids. Germline values: CDR1 LNHDA, CDR2 SQIVND (reference sequence). In DNA, the CDR3 is TGTGCCAGTAGTATAGACCGAGGGGGCCCAGACTATGGCCACACCTTC. Protein sequence: CASSIDRGGPDYGHTF.

The table lists this clone with a few counts. For the CDR3, the DNA is TGTGCCAGCAGGGCTAGCGGGAGGGCCGGTTCGAGAGAGCAGTACTTC. Its protein product is CASRASGRAGSREQYF. The V gene is TRBV2, the J gene TRBJ2-7, with 12 bases identical to TRBD2. V dropped 6 bases and J dropped 7; count of bases not matched to a gene: 13. The CDR3 covers 16 residues. Germline V lookup: CDR1 SNHLY, CDR2 FYNNEI.

This chain uses TRBV18 with TRBJ2-7, with a tentative D call TRBD1 (5 bases). The V gene's germline CDR1 is KGHSH and CDR2 LQKENI. This CDR3 spans 12 amino acids. V was trimmed by 5 bases and J by 4 bases, leaving 9 bases between them. The CDR3 DNA sequence: TGTGCCAGCTCAGTACAGGTTTACGAGCAGTACTTC. Translation gives CASSVQVYEQYF. Drawing the rest from reference TRBV18 and TRBJ2-7, the complete variable domain is NAGVMQNPRHLVRRRGQEARLRCSPMKGHSHVYWYRQLPEEGLKFMVYLQKENIIDESGMPKERFSAEFPKEGPSILRIQQVVRGDSAAYFCASSVQVYEQYFGPGTRLTVT.

The chain has TRBV19 and TRBJ1-4, with 8 bases matching TRBD1. The J segment lost 0 bases and the V segment lost 7 bases, leaving 7 bases of the junction unmatched. Germline-derived CDR1 and CDR2 are LNHDA and SQIVND (reference sequence). This CDR3 spans 16 amino acids. Written as DNA, the CDR3 is TGTGCCAGTACCCCAAGACAGGGGTCAACTAATGAAAAACTGTTTTTT. It translates to CASTPRQGSTNEKLFF.

The rearrangement links TRBV5-1 to TRBJ2-5; TRBD2 matches at 10 bases. CDR1 and CDR2 (germline): SGHRS, YFSETQ. This CDR3 spans 15 amino acids. Trimming cost V 2 bases and J 5 bases; bases outside gene matches: 6. The CDR3 DNA sequence: TGCGCCAGCAGCTTTAGCGGGGGGCTCCAGGAGACCCAGTACTTC. Encoded protein: CASSFSGGLQETQYF.

The chain employs TRBV6-5 and TRBJ2-5; TRBD1 might be the D (5 bases). The germline V gene has CDR1 MNHEY and CDR2 SVGAGI. Trimming removed 5 bases from V and 5 bases from J, with 18 bases in between. The CDR3 consists of 15 residues. CDR3 sequence reads: CASSPTLQGRETQYF. In DNA form, the CDR3 reads TGTGCCAGCAGTCCTACTCTCCAGGGCCGCGAGACCCAGTACTTC.

This sequence joins TRBV11-3 and TRBJ2-3, with 9 bases matching TRBD2. With 1 base clipped from V and 1 base from J, the junction kept 0 bases outside the gene matches. Germline loops: CDR1 SGHNT, CDR2 YENEEA. This CDR3 has 15 residues. The CDR3 here is CASSLGGGGTDTQYF. CDR3 DNA sequence: TGTGCCAGCAGCTTAGGCGGGGGGGGCACAGATACGCAGTATTTT.

In DNA form, the CDR3 reads TGTGCCAGCAGCTCAATGCGGATTGGCACAGATACGCAGTATTTT. It specifies CASSSMRIGTDTQYF. The rearrangement uses TRBV7-8 and TRBJ2-3; D unresolved. Germline values: CDR1 SGHVS, CDR2 FQNEAQ. V was shortened by 4 bases and J by 1 base, with 12 bases between the two germline ends. The CDR3 spans 15 residues.

This clone was seen more than once but under ten times. This chain links TRBV4-2 with TRBJ1-2; 11 bases match TRBD1. The junction had 11 bases not matched to a gene; V was cut back by 5 bases and J by 3 bases. Germline assignment: CDR1 LGHNA and CDR2 YNFKEQ. This CDR3 region has 17 residues. In nucleotides, the CDR3 is TGTGCCAGCAGCACTCAATTAGGGACAGGGGGAGACTATGGCTACACCTTC. Protein: CASSTQLGTGGDYGYTF.

CDR3 sequence reads: CASSLDARDRVSLFGGYTF. In DNA form, the CDR3 reads TGTGCCAGCAGCTTAGACGCCCGGGACAGGGTTTCCCTCTTTGGAGGCTACACCTTC. The J gene is TRBJ1-2, the V gene TRBV11-2; 9 nucleotides align to TRBD1. With V trimmed by 0 bases and J by 8 bases, 19 bases remained unmatched. CDR3 length equals 19 residues. Germline V CDR1 and CDR2: SGHAT, FQNNGV.

The chain combines TRBV7-2 with TRBJ1-5; D gene uncertain. The CDR3 is made up of 14 amino acids. Deletions cut 5 bases from V and 5 bases from J, with 13 bases between. CDR1 and CDR2 (germline): SGHTA, FQGNSA. The CDR3, as DNA: TGTGCCAGCAGCCCTCAACGCGTTTATCAGCCCCAGCATTTT. Translation gives CASSPQRVYQPQHF.

In its sample, this clone was seen a few times. V is TRBV7-9 and J is TRBJ1-5; 9 bases line up with TRBD1. Germline CDR1 and CDR2: SEHNR and FQNEAQ (reference sequence). CDR3 size: 15 residues. V gave up 1 base and J gave up 9 bases; unmatched junction bases: 7. The CDR3: CASSLGDRETGPQHF. In DNA, the CDR3 is TGTGCCAGCAGCTTAGGGGACAGGGAAACGGGGCCCCAGCATTTT. Based on the CDR3 plus reference TRBV7-9 and TRBJ1-5, the full variable domain is DTGVSQNPRHKITKRGQNVTFRCDPISEHNRLYWYRQTLGQGPEFLTYFQNEAQLEKSRLLSDRFSAERPKGSFSTLEIQRTEQGDSAMYLCASSLGDRETGPQHFGDGTRLSIL.

There are a few counts of this clone. This sequence joins TRBV5-1 and TRBJ1-4; the D is unclear. This CDR3 is 16 amino acids long. CDR1 and CDR2 from the germline V gene are SGHRS and YFSETQ. Trimming removed 0 bases at V and 2 bases at J, with 11 bases between. The CDR3 coding sequence is TGCGCCAGCAGCTTGGGTGCGGGGAGGACTAATGAAAAACTGTTTTTT. This translates into CASSLGAGRTNEKLFF.

The genes are TRBV4-1 and TRBJ1-1, with TRBD1 matching over 7 bases. This CDR3 region has 14 residues. The germline V gene encodes CDR1 MGHRA and CDR2 YSYEKL. V was clipped by 4 bases and J by 5 bases; unmatched bases: 7. CDR3 loop: CASSRQRGRTEAFF. The CDR3 bases are TGCGCCAGCAGCCGCCAAAGGGGGCGGACTGAAGCTTTCTTT.

The V call is TRBV30, the J call TRBJ2-1; 11 bases agree with TRBD2. This CDR3 is built from 15 residues. Trimming took 4 bases from V and 0 from J; bases not matched to a gene: 2. Per germline, CDR1 GTSNPN and CDR2 SVGIG (reference sequence). The DNA of the CDR3 is TGTGCCTGGACTAGCGGGGGGCACTCCTACAATGAGCAGTTCTTC. Translation: CAWTSGGHSYNEQFF.

This clone was found a few times. Other DNA sequences within the sample encode an identical CDR3. J is TRBJ2-7 and V is TRBV3-1 (or the pseudogene TRBV3-2); weak D call: TRBD2 (6 bases). The CDR3 totals 14 residues. V lost 0 bases, J lost 3 bases, and 9 bases lay in between. The germline gives CDR1 LGHDT, CDR2 YNNKEL (reference sequence). CDR3 nucleotides: TGTGCCAGCAGCCAAGACGGGGGTGGCTACGAGCAGTACTTC. Encoded protein: CASSQDGGGYEQYF.

The chain uses TRBV2 and TRBJ2-4; tentative D call: TRBD2 (7 bases). CDR1 is SNHLY and CDR2 is FYNNEI in the germline V gene. This CDR3 contains 14 residues. Trimming cost V 7 bases and J 8 bases, with 18 bases left between them. The CDR3 reads CASTEGGQGYIQYF. The CDR3 coding sequence is TGTGCCAGCACCGAGGGGGGGCAGGGGTACATTCAGTACTTC.

Here the CDR3 DNA reads TGTGCCTGGAGAGCGGCAACGAGAGAAAAACTGTTTTTT. Protein product: CAWRAATREKLFF. The chain combines TRBV30 with TRBJ1-4; no clear D. Per the germline V gene, CDR1 is GTSNPN and CDR2 is SVGIG (reference sequence). The CDR3 is made up of 13 amino acids. The V gene lost 3 bases and the J gene lost 8 bases, with 13 bases spanning the gap.

The rearrangement links TRBV5-5 to TRBJ1-2; 9 bases are a match to TRBD1. The J segment lost 6 bases and the V segment lost 4 bases, leaving 7 bases of the junction unmatched. Per the germline V gene, CDR1 is SGHKS and CDR2 is YYEKEE (reference sequence). This CDR3 is 14 amino acids long. The CDR3 coding sequence is TGTGCCAGCAGCCCATCCGGGACAGGGAATGGCTACACCTTC. Translated, it gives CASSPSGTGNGYTF. The whole variable domain, filled in from reference TRBV5-5 and TRBJ1-2, reads DAGVTQSPTHLIKTRGQQVTLRCSPISGHKSVSWYQQVLGQGPQFIFQYYEKEERGRGNFPDRFSARQFPNYSSELNVNALLLGDSALYLCASSPSGTGNGYTFGSGTRLTVV.

The chain is built from TRBV6-5 and TRBJ1-1; TRBD1 is a possible D gene (5 bases). Germline loops: CDR1 MNHEY, CDR2 SVGAGI. Trimming took off 5 bases at V and 1 base at J, with 11 bases between the two ends. CDR3 size: 14 residues. CDR3 DNA: TGTGCCAGCAGTCCCGGGGGAGGGAACACTGAAGCTTTCTTT. It codes for CASSPGGGNTEAFF.

V and J are TRBV18 and TRBJ1-1; D remains unclear. The CDR3 has 15 amino acids. V gave up 3 bases and J gave up 1 base, with 12 bases separating them. The germline V gene has CDR1 KGHSH and CDR2 LQKENI. Here the CDR3 reads CASSPWAPRNTEAFF. The CDR3 nucleotides read TGTGCCAGCTCACCCTGGGCACCTCGGAACACTGAAGCTTTCTTT.